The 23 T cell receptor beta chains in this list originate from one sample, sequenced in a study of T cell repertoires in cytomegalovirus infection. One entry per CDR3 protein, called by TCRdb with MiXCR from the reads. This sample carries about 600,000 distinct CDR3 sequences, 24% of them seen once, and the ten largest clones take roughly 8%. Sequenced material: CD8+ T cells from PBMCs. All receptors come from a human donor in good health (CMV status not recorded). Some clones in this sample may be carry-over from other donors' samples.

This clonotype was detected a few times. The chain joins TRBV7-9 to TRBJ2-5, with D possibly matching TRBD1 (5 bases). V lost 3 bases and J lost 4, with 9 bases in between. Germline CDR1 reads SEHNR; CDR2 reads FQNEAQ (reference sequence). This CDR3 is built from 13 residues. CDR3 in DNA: TGTGCCAGCAGCTTGCGACAGCTAGAGACCCAGTACTTC. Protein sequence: CASSLRQLETQYF.

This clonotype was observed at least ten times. The CDR3 region is CASSYGQAGELFF. For the CDR3, the DNA is TGCGCCAGCAGCTACGGACAGGCCGGGGAGCTGTTTTTT. The rearrangement uses TRBV5-1 and TRBJ2-2, with TRBD1 identical over 7 bases. The V segment lost 3 bases and the J segment 6 bases; nucleotides outside the gene matches: 2. CDR1 is SGHRS, CDR2 YFSETQ, per germline. The CDR3 covers 13 residues.

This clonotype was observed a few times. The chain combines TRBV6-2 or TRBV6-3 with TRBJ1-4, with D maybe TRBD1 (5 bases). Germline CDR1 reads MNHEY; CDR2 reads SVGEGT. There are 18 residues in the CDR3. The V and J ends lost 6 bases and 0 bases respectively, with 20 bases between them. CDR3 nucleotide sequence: TGTGCCAGCAGCTTCCCGACCGACTGGGACCCAACTAATGAAAAACTGTTTTTT. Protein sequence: CASSFPTDWDPTNEKLFF.

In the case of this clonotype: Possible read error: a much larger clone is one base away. The CDR3 loop reads CASSPGGGPVEPLHF. CDR3 nucleotide sequence: TGTGCCAGCAGCCCCGGAGGGGGGCCCGTGGAGCCCCTGCATTTT. This chain joins TRBV7-6 and TRBJ1-5; D is perhaps TRBD1 (6 bases). CDR3 length equals 15 residues. Germline values: CDR1 SGHVS, CDR2 FNYEAQ.

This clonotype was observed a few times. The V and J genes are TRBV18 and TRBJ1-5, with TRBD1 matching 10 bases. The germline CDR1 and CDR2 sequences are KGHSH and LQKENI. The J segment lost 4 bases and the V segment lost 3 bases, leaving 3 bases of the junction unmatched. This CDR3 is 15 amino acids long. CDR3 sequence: CASSPRDRGNQPQHF. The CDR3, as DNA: TGTGCCAGCTCACCGAGGGACAGGGGAAATCAGCCCCAGCATTTT.

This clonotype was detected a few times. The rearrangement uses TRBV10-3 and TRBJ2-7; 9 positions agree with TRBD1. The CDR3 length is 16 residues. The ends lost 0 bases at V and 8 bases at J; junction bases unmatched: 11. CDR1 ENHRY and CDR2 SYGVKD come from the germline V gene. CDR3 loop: CAISESYWDREVKQYF. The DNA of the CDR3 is TGTGCCATCAGTGAGTCGTATTGGGACAGGGAAGTGAAGCAGTACTTC.

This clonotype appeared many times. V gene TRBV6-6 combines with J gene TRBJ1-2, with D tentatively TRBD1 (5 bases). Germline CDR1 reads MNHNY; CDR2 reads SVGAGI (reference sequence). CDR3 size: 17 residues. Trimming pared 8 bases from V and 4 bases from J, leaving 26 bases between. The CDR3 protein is CASGQGSGEGDPYGYTF. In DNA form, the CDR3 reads TGTGCCAGCGGCCAAGGATCGGGTGAAGGGGACCCCTATGGCTACACCTTC.

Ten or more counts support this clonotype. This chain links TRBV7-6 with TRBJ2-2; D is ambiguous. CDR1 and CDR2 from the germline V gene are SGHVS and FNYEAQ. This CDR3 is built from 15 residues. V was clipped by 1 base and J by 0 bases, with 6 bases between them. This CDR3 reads CASSLGVANTGELFF. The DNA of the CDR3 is TGTGCCAGCAGCTTAGGGGTGGCGAACACCGGGGAGCTGTTTTTT. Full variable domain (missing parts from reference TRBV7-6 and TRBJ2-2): GAGVSQSPRYKVTKRGQDVALRCDPISGHVSLYWYRQALGQGPEFLTYFNYEAQQDKSGLPNDRFSAERPEGSISTLTIQRTEQRDSAMYRCASSLGVANTGELFFGEGSRLTVL.

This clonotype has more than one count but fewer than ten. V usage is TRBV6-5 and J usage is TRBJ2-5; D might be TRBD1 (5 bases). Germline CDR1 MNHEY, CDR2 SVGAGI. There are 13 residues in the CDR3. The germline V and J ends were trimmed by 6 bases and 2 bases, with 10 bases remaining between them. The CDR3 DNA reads TGTGCCAGCAGAAACAGGTGGCAAGAGACCCAGTACTTC. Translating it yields CASRNRWQETQYF.

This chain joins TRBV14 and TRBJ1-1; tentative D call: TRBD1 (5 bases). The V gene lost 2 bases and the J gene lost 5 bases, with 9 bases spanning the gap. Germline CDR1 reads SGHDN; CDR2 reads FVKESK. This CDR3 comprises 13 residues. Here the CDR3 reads CASSQQGRTEAFF. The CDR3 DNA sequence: TGTGCCAGCAGCCAACAGGGCCGGACTGAAGCTTTCTTT.

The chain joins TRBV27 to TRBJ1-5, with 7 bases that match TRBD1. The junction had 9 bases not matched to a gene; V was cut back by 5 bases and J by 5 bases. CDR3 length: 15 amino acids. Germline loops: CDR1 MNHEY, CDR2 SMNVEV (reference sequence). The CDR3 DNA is TGTGCCAGCAGTAATCTCCCGACAGGGTATCAGCCCCAGCATTTT. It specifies CASSNLPTGYQPQHF.

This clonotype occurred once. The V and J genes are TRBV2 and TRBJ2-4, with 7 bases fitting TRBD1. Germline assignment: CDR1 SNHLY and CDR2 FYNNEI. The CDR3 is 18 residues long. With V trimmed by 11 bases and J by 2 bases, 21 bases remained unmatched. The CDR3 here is CAARFGTELEPTKNIQYF. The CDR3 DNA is TGTGCCGCCAGGTTCGGGACAGAACTTGAACCAACCAAAAACATTCAGTACTTC.

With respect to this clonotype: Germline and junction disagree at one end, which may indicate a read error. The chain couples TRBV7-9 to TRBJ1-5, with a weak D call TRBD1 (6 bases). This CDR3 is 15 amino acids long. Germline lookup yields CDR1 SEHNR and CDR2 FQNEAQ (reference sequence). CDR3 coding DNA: TGTGCCAGCAGCTCTACAGGGCTGCGCAATCAGTCCCAGCATTTT. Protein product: CASSSTGLRNQSQHF. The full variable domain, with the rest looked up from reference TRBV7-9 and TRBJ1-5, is DTGVSQNPRHKITKRGQNVTFRCDPISEHNRLYWYRQTLGQGPEFLTYFQNEAQLEKSRLLSDRFSAERPKGSFSTLEIQRTEQGDSAMYLCASSSTGLRNQSQHFGDGTRLSIL.

CDR3 sequence reads: CASSVGGARDTQYF. CDR3 bases: TGTGCCAGCAGCGTAGGGGGGGCCCGGGATACGCAGTATTTT. V gene TRBV9 combines with J gene TRBJ2-3, with D perhaps being TRBD1 or TRBD2 (6 bases each). The V end was cut by 0 bases, the J end by 6 bases, with 11 bases between. In germline, CDR1 is SGDLS, CDR2 YYNGEE. The CDR3 extends over 14 amino acids.

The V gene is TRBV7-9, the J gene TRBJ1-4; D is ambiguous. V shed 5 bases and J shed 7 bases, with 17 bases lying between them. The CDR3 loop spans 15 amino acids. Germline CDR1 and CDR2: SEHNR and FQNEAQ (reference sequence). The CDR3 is CASSTTNHRGEKLFF. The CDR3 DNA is TGTGCCAGCAGCACTACTAACCATCGGGGTGAAAAACTGTTTTTT.

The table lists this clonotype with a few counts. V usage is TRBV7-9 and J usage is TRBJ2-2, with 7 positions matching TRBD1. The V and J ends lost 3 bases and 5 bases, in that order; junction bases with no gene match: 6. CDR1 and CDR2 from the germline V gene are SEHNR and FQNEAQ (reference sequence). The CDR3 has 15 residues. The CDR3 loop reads CASSFGQVVTGELFF. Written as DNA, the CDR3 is TGTGCCAGCAGCTTTGGACAGGTGGTTACCGGGGAGCTGTTTTTT.

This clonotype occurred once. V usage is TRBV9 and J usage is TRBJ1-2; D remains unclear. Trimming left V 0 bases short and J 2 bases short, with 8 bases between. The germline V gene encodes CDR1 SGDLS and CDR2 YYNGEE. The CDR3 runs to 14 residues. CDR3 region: CASSVGTINYGYTF. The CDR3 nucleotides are TGTGCCAGCAGCGTAGGGACGATCAACTATGGCTACACCTTC.

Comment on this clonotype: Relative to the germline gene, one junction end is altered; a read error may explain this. The CDR3: CASTLGSGGELFF. In nucleotides, the CDR3 is TGTGCCAGCACCTTAGGAAGTGGCGGGGAGCTGTTTTTT. The rearrangement uses TRBV11-2 and TRBJ2-2, with D unclear. The CDR3 has 13 amino acids. Germline V CDR1 and CDR2: SGHAT, FQNNGV.

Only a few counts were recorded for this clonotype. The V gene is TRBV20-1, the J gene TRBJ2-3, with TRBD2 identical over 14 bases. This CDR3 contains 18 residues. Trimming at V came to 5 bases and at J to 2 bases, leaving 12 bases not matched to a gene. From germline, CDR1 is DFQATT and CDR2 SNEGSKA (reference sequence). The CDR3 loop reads CSAGGLAGATILTDTQYF. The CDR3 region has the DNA TGCAGTGCTGGGGGACTAGCGGGGGCCACTATCCTCACAGATACGCAGTATTTT.

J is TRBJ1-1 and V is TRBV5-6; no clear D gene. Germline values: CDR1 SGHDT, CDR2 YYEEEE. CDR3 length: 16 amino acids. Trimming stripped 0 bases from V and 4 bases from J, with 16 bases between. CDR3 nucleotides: TGTGCCAGCAGCTTGGTAGAGGGTTTAGAGGTCACTGAAGCTTTCTTT. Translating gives CASSLVEGLEVTEAFF.

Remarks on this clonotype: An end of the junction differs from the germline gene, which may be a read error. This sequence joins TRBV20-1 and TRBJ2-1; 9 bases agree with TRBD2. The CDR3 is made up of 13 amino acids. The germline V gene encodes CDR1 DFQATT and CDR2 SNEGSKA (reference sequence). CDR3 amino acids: CSPSGDSYNEQFF. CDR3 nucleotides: TGCAGTCCTAGCGGGGACTCCTACAATGAGCAGTTCTTC.

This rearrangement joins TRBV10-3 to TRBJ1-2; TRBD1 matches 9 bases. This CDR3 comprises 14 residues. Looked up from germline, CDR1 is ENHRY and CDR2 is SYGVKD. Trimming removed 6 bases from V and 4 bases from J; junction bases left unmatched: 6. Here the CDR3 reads CAIRRDRDRYGYTF. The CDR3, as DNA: TGTGCCATCAGGAGGGACAGGGATCGCTATGGCTACACCTTC.

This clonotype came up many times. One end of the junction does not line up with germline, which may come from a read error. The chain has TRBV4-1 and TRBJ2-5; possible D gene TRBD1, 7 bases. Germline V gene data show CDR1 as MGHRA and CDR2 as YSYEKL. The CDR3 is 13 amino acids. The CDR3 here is CASSQGGEETQYF. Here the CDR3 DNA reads TGTGCCAGCAGCCAGGGGGGAGAAGAGACCCAGTACTTC.